This T cell receptor (beta chain) is from a study of read filtering for tumor transcriptome and immune sequencing. Study background: Transcriptome libraries were built from DNase-treated RNA.

Molecular barcoded adaptors covering alpha/delta and beta/gamma chains were used on 400 ng RNA. TCRdb independently ran MiXCR on the reads; one entry per CDR3 protein. The table has tens of thousands of distinct CDR3 sequences, 20% to 25% seen once; the top ten hold about 15%. This clonotype was recorded many times. This CDR3 has 12 amino acids. V was trimmed by 8 bases and J by 8 bases, leaving 18 bases between them. Germline V lookup: CDR1 SQVTM, CDR2 ANQGSEA. This chain connects TRBV29-1 to TRBJ1-1; TRBD1 is a possible D gene (5 bases). The sequenced sample was a population of CD138-negative cells sorted from bone marrow. This TCR was sampled from a donor aged 40 or older with multiple myeloma. The chain's CDR3 is CSTYRYQGEAFF. Here the CDR3 DNA reads TGCAGCACCTACAGGTACCAAGGGGAAGCTTTCTTT.